The source of this T cell receptor (beta chain) is a study of CD8 T cells in Susac syndrome. Study-level results: The CD4+ T cell repertoires in Susac syndrome were not clonally expanded. The study recognized that the number of individuals in its TCR sequencing and HLA analysis was relatively small.

V dropped 2 bases and J dropped 2; count of bases not matched to a gene: 9. Germline CDR1 and CDR2: SGDLS and YYNGEE. The CDR3 covers 16 residues. CD8+ and CD4+ T cells circulating in blood were sequenced for TCR beta. The authors reverse transcribed roughly 0.5 to 1 ug RNA with random hexamers. Amplification of TCR beta CDR3 across 54 Vbeta and 13 Jbeta was performed with immunoSEQ multiplex PCR. Using its own MiXCR run on the immunoSEQ multiplex PCR reads, TCRdb lists one record per CDR3 protein. This sample has about 180,000 distinct CDR3 sequences, with about 95% found just once. Of note for this clonotype: Its specificity is unknown.

Source material: CD4+ T cells from PBMCs. V usage is TRBV9 and J usage is TRBJ2-5; 7 nucleotides line up with TRBD2. This TCR derives from a human donor with Susac syndrome. The CDR3 DNA sequence: TGTGCCAGCAGCGTGGGAAATGGGGGGGGACAAGAGACCCAGTACTTC. This encodes CASSVGNGGGQETQYF.